These 11 T cell receptor beta chains were all obtained from the same sample, sequenced in a study of cytomegalovirus exposure and HLA in healthy donors. With 60 Vbeta and 13 Jbeta primers, the PCR was carried out. Using immunoSEQ multiplex PCR, the repertoire was profiled, and TCRdb retains in-frame clones only, with some absent. The table shows approximately 160,000 clones, with roughly 82% occurring only once. The material sequenced was PBMCs. These receptors were collected from a woman aged 45-59 years in good health and CMV-seropositive.

The chain is built from TRBV5-1 and TRBJ2-7, with 10 nucleotides matching TRBD2. CDR1 is SGHRS and CDR2 is YFSETQ in the germline V gene. The CDR3 is 14 residues long. V trimming: 4 bases; J trimming: 2 bases; junction bases outside the gene matches: 3. CDR3 sequence reads: CASSPSGGTYEQYF. CDR3 coding DNA: TGCGCCAGCAGCCCTAGCGGGGGCACCTACGAGCAGTACTTC.

The rearrangement uses TRBV5-1 and TRBJ2-7; maybe TRBD2 (5 bases). CDR1 is SGHRS and CDR2 is YFSETQ in the germline V gene. Deletions cut 6 bases from V and 3 bases from J, with 13 bases between. CDR3 length equals 13 residues. CDR3 region: CASTPSEGYEQYF. As DNA, the CDR3 is TGCGCCAGCACACCGAGCGAGGGCTACGAGCAGTACTTC.

The rearrangement uses TRBV5-6 and TRBJ1-5, with 8 nucleotides matching TRBD1. V lost 1 base and J lost 2; bases outside the gene matches: 2. Germline V CDR1 and CDR2: SGHDT, YYEEEE. The CDR3 covers 15 residues. The CDR3 protein is CASSLSGGGNQPQHF. Written as DNA, the CDR3 is TGTGCCAGCAGCTTGTCAGGGGGCGGCAATCAGCCCCAGCATTTT.

In its sample, this clone was seen a few times. The chain employs TRBV10-3 and TRBJ1-2, with 7 bases aligning to TRBD1. This CDR3 has 13 residues. After removal of 10 bases from V and 4 bases from J, the junction contained 9 bases not matched to a gene. The V gene's germline CDR1 is ENHRY and CDR2 SYGVKD. The CDR3 region is CATSTGQPYGYTF. In nucleotides, the CDR3 is TGTGCCACCTCCACGGGACAGCCCTATGGCTACACCTTC.

This clone came up a few times. The genes are TRBV18 and TRBJ1-5; D is perhaps TRBD1 (6 bases). Trimming left V 3 bases short and J 3 bases short, with 9 bases between. CDR3 length: 14 residues. Germline lookup yields CDR1 KGHSH and CDR2 LQKENI. CDR3 loop: CASSPTGNNQPQHF. The CDR3 DNA is TGTGCCAGCTCACCCACAGGGAACAATCAGCCCCAGCATTTT.

The rearrangement links TRBV2 to TRBJ2-5, with TRBD2 matching 7 bases. Germline lookup yields CDR1 SNHLY and CDR2 FYNNEI. J lost 5 bases, V lost 6 bases, and 6 bases had no gene match. This CDR3 has 13 residues. The CDR3 coding sequence is TGTGCCAGCAGCCCCGGGGAGGGGGAGACCCAGTACTTC. Residues: CASSPGEGETQYF.

This clone appeared a few times. V is TRBV5-1 and J is TRBJ2-1; 11 bases map to TRBD1. CDR3 length equals 15 residues. Germline V gene sequence: CDR1 SGHRS, CDR2 YFSETQ. V trimming: 3 bases; J trimming: 8 bases; junction bases outside the gene matches: 7. The CDR3 spells CASSSDRGRFDEQFF. The CDR3 DNA reads as TGCGCCAGCAGCTCGGACAGGGGGCGCTTCGATGAGCAGTTCTTC.

V gene TRBV9 combines with J gene TRBJ2-5; 11 bases fit TRBD2. Trimming removed 0 bases from V and 5 bases from J; junction bases left unmatched: 9. Germline CDR1 and CDR2: SGDLS and YYNGEE. This CDR3 contains 17 residues. CDR3 sequence: CASSVGGSGGAGETQYF. The CDR3 DNA sequence: TGTGCCAGCAGCGTAGGAGGTAGCGGGGGGGCAGGGGAGACCCAGTACTTC. The full variable domain, completed using reference TRBV9 and TRBJ2-5, is DSGVTQTPKHLITATGQRVTLRCSPRSGDLSVYWYQQSLDQGLQFLIQYYNGEERAKGNILERFSAQQFPDLHSELNLSSLELGDSALYFCASSVGGSGGAGETQYFGPGTRLLVL.

V is TRBV2 and J is TRBJ2-7; 7 bases match TRBD1. The CDR3 covers 13 residues. Losses at the gene ends were 4 bases for V and 7 bases for J; bases not matched to a gene: 7. Germline loops: CDR1 SNHLY, CDR2 FYNNEI. The CDR3 sequence is CASSGQGPGEQYF. The CDR3 region has the DNA TGTGCCAGCAGTGGACAGGGACCGGGGGAGCAGTACTTC. The variable domain in full, completed from reference TRBV2 and TRBJ2-7, reads EPEVTQTPSHQVTQMGQEVILRCVPISNHLYFYWYRQILGQKVEFLVSFYNNEISEKSEIFDDQFSVERPDGSNFTLKIRSTKLEDSAMYFCASSGQGPGEQYFGPGTRLTVT.

The chain joins TRBV7-2 to TRBJ1-1; 9 bases match TRBD1. The CDR3 loop spans 16 amino acids. With V trimmed by 5 bases and J by 1 base, 8 bases remained unmatched. The germline V gene has CDR1 SGHTA and CDR2 FQGNSA. DNA of the CDR3: TGTGCCAGCAGCGCAACGGACAGGGGACAGAACACTGAAGCTTTCTTT. It encodes CASSATDRGQNTEAFF.

This chain links TRBV6-5 with TRBJ1-4, with D hard to call. The germline CDR1 and CDR2 sequences are MNHEY and SVGAGI. The CDR3 is 14 amino acids. The V gene lost 4 bases and the J gene lost 8 bases, with 14 bases spanning the gap. The CDR3 spells CASSSVNPREKLFF. The CDR3 nucleotides are TGTGCCAGCAGTTCAGTGAACCCTAGAGAAAAACTGTTTTTT.